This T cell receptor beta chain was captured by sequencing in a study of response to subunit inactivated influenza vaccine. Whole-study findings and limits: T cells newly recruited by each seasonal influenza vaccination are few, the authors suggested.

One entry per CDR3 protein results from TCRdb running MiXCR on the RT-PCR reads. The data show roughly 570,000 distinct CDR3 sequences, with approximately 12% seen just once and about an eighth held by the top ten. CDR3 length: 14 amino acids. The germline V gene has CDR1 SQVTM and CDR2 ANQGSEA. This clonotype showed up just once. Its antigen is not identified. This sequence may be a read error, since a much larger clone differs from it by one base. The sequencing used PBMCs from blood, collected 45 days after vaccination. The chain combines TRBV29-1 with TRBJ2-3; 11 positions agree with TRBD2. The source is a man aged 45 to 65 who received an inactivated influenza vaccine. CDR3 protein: CSVSGTSGTDTQNF. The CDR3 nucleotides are TGCAGCGTCTCCGGGACTAGCGGCACAGATACGCAGAATTTT.